The sequence of this T cell receptor beta chain was determined in a study of a mutant IDH1 vaccine in newly diagnosed glioma. The repertoire was sequenced with immunoSEQ multiplex PCR; TCRdb's copy has only in-frame clones and lacks some. The table includes around 60,000 clones, roughly 85% detected once. To note about this clone: The antigen remains unidentified.

Time point specified: week 23, last vaccination. What each vaccine dose contained was 300 ug of mutant IDH1 20-mer peptide, accompanied by topical imiquimod. The specimen comprised PBMCs, sampled from a glioma patient whose treatment included an IDH1 peptide vaccine. This clonotype was obtained from a man between 25 and 39 years old with glioma.

CDR3 sequence reads: CASSFDRTNTGELFF. The CDR3 DNA follows: TGTGCCAGCAGCTTCGACAGGACCAACACCGGGGAGCTGTTTTTT. The rearrangement links TRBV7-9 to TRBJ2-2; D possibly corresponds to TRBD1 (6 bases). Germline values: CDR1 SEHNR, CDR2 FQNEAQ (reference sequence). The length of the CDR3 is 15 residues. Deletions cut 3 bases from V and 2 bases from J, with 10 bases between.